Sequencing of this T cell receptor (beta chain) was carried out in a study of identical twins (dated by TCRdb to 2016 to 2018). Notes on the research overall: To test whether fetal clonotypes persist, the study used deep sequencing on TCR alpha and beta repertoires from monozygotic twins, unrelated adults of various ages, and cord blood. To rule out contamination, the twin experiments were replicated at different times with different library preparation protocols.

Library preparation used 5' RACE. Sequencing relied on an Illumina HiSeq 2000. Template switching introduced a universal primer binding site; the final cDNA contained a unique molecular identifier, enabling accurate counting of TCR cDNA molecules. Specific primers in the conserved constant-segment region were used to synthesize first-strand cDNA for TCR alpha and beta chains. Each cDNA library was double barcoded, with a SMART-Mk sample barcode plus Illumina barcodes, to control for contamination. Two successive PCR steps introduced TruSeq adapter sequences along with Illumina sample barcodes. Sequencing of the TCR alpha and beta cDNA libraries was done on the Illumina HiSeq platform using custom primers. On the authors' methods: Unique molecular identifiers were extracted from raw reads with MiGEC, and CDR3 positions were determined with MiXCR. Recombination models were inferred per individual with the repgenHMM and IGoR tools using an EM algorithm. Shared clonotype analysis was performed with the tcR package in R, normalizing sharing by the product of cloneset sizes. Out-of-frame nonproductive sequences were analyzed to study raw recombination free of thymic and clonal selection effects. The public reads were quality trimmed at Q25 with fastp and then assembled into clones with MiXCR by TCRdb, keeping productive beta chains. A single entry per CDR3 protein holds the most common genes and DNA from its merged rows. These V and J calls are TCRdb output, not the study's own analysis. Counted in this sample were under 250,000 distinct CDR3 sequences; more than 9.5% of them appeared once. Jointly, the top ten make up about 4.1% of the sample.

Every donor was a healthy Caucasian. Three pairs of female monozygotic twins, all aged roughly 18 to 30 years, were included in the twin cohort. Using Miltenyi CD45RO+ enrichment and human naive T-cell isolation kits, memory (CD45RO+) and naive T cells were isolated from PBMC. Here is what the overall study found, with its caveats: Out-of-frame TCR alpha sequences shared between twins showed an excess of low generation-probability sequences compared with coincidental sharing between unrelated individuals. Zero-insertion analyses could be partly confounded by invariant T cells such as MAIT and iNKT, though diverse VJ usage argued against such confounding for most clonotypes. Because the same donors could not be followed over many years, conclusions were based on cross-sectional statistical analysis. Recombination models systematically underestimated out-of-frame TCR alpha sharing in monozygotic twins but agreed with sharing between unrelated individuals. A weaker excess of twin sharing was found in beta out-of-frame sequences because the signal-to-noise ratio was lowered by fewer shared sequences. Fewer insertions were carried by abundant cord blood beta clonotypes; a weaker similar trend was observed in young adult naive repertoires, while no such trend was observed in memory repertoires.

In this sample, this clonotype turned up many times. Its antigen is unknown. Base qualities are missing; no much larger clone stands one base away. The same data also went into a second study, on yellow fever vaccine responses in identical twins. Per that second paper: According to the authors, in identical twins the way T cells responded to vaccination appeared partly convergent and partly personalized. In the study, vaccine-responding T cell clones were precisely tracked in identical twins.

The clonotype was recovered from a woman between 18 and 29 years old in good health. The sequenced material came from memory (CD45RO+) T cells sorted from blood. Per the publication, the cell subset or site label means: CD45RO+ enriched T cells.

The DNA sequence is given as TGTGCCAGCAGCAACAACGCGGGGGGGAACTACAATGAGCAGTTCTTC. This sequence encodes CASSNNAGGNYNEQFF. The chain was built from TRBV7-2 and TRBJ2-1, with 9 bases aligning to TRBD2. The CDR3 sequence holds 16 residues, the cysteine and phenylalanine included. The entry retains the CDR3 DNA only, 48 bases that are in frame from base 1. Compared with germline, V lacks 5 bases and J lacks 3 bases; bases without a gene match: 8. The germline V gene supplies CDR1 SGHTA and CDR2 FQGNSA.